This TCR beta chain came from a study of T cells after yellow fever vaccination. Study-level points and caveats: Reappearance after the booster was seen for most primary-vaccination clones, at roughly 96% CD4 and around 90% CD8. A small share of clonotypes appeared in both CD4 and CD8 compartments.

5'RACE template switching generated TCR cDNA, adding a universal primer site and UMIs. TCRdb used MiXCR to reprocess the 5' RACE reads, holding one entry per CDR3 protein. Counted here are more than 300,000 distinct CDR3 sequences, about 10% occurring once; the ten biggest clones make up under 4%. This clonotype was seen a handful of times. Its specificity is unknown. The germline V gene encodes CDR1 DFQATT and CDR2 SNEGSKA (reference sequence). V trimming: 4 bases; J trimming: 8 bases; junction bases outside the gene matches: 8. This CDR3 spans 15 amino acids. Here the sequenced sample was CD4+ T cells sorted from PBMCs, taken 45 days after the yellow fever booster vaccination. The rearrangement links TRBV20-1 to TRBJ2-3; 14 bases agree with TRBD2. This sequence was found in a man younger than 35 who received the YFV17D yellow fever vaccine. CDR3 nucleotides: TGCAGTGCTAATGGACTAGCGGGGGGCATCGGTACGCAGTATTTT. The encoded protein is CSANGLAGGIGTQYF.